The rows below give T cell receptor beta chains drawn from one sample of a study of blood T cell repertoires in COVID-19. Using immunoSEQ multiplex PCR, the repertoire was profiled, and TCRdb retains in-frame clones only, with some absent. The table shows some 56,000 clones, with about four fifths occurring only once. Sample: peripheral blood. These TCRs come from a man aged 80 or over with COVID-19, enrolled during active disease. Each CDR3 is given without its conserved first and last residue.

CDR3: ASSQEALDTQY
J: TRBJ2-3
V: TRBV10-1

CDR3: SVIAGGSQETQY
J: TRBJ2-5
V: TRBV29-1

CDR3: ASSPQGATGNTIY
J: TRBJ1-3
V: TRBV6-5

CDR3: ASSLDPGFAKNIQY
J: TRBJ2-4
V: TRBV7-2

CDR3: ASSHVKGGANSPLH
J: TRBJ1-6
V: TRBV3-1/TRBV3-2

CDR3: ASSLLSTEAF
J: TRBJ1-1
V: TRBV12-3/TRBV12-4

CDR3: ASSQRGTGTRGQETQY
J: TRBJ2-5
V: TRBV4-2

CDR3: ATGSVSNQPQH
J: TRBJ1-5
V: TRBV6-5

CDR3: ASSPRSGEQF
J: TRBJ2-1
V: TRBV7-7

CDR3: ASSAYRGTEAF
J: TRBJ1-1
V: TRBV19

CDR3: ATSAPGTGSAYGYT
J: TRBJ1-2
V: TRBV24-1

CDR3: ASSLEGQGIRPQH
J: TRBJ1-5
V: TRBV6-2/TRBV6-3

CDR3: ASSRTSGRFSETQY
J: TRBJ2-5
V: TRBV14

CDR3: ASSLQGGTEAF
J: TRBJ1-1
V: TRBV3-1/TRBV3-2

CDR3: ASSYSGRQETGYT
J: TRBJ1-2
V: TRBV6-2/TRBV6-3

CDR3: ASSLEGGGT
J: TRBJ1-2
V: TRBV12-3/TRBV12-4

CDR3: ASSDTGGSGNTIY
J: TRBJ1-3
V: TRBV28

CDR3: ASGQGDRGGYT
J: TRBJ1-2
V: TRBV12-5